The clone carrying this T cell receptor (beta chain) was detected only a few times. Its target is unknown. This entry belongs to a study of beta chain features in type 1 diabetes. General study findings and limits: Shortening that was moderate but significant affected the TCRB CDR3s of Type 1 diabetes patients in all four CD4+ subsets.

The investigators reverse transcribed all of the isolated RNA, so they sequenced expressed TCRB transcripts. The protocol was immunoSEQ multiplex PCR, while the TCRdb copy is restricted to in-frame clones and leaves out a portion. The repertoire has about 140,000 clones, about 9.7% of them found once; the top ten carry about 0.6%. Sorting with CD45RO/CCR7/CD25/CD127/CD95/CD27 yielded naive, central memory, regulatory and stem-like memory CD4+ cells. Purities over 95% were achieved in all sorted populations. The sample consisted of central memory CD4+ T cells from blood. The sequence was obtained from a woman in her thirties or forties in good health.

The CDR3 nucleotides read TGTGCCTGCCGGGTCCGAGGACAGCCCCAGCATTTT. It codes for CACRVRGQPQHF. The chain links TRBV13 to TRBJ1-5, with unresolved D. V was trimmed by 11 bases and J by 7 bases, leaving 15 bases between them. Germline CDR1 reads PRHDT; CDR2 reads FYEKMQ (reference sequence). This CDR3 is 12 amino acids long.